This is a list of T cell receptor beta chains from one sample in a study of blood T cell repertoires in COVID-19. Sequencing was performed with immunoSEQ multiplex PCR; in TCRdb, only in-frame clones are kept and a portion is missing. The data show some 360,000 clones, roughly 86% seen once. Input material: PBMCs or T cells enriched from blood (not recorded which). All receptors derive from a woman aged 25 to 39 who had been exposed to COVID-19. CDR3s include the opening cysteine and the closing phenylalanine or tryptophan. The D gene is left open where the match is weak. Clone size appears in some rows only: once, few, many, or a class for an expanded clone.

j_call	d_call	clone_size	v_call	cdr3_aa	cdr3_nt
TRBJ2-7	TRBD2	.	TRBV6-1	CASSEARLAAYEQYF	TGTGCCAGCAGTGAAGCGCGGCTAGCGGCCTACGAGCAGTACTTC
TRBJ1-4	.	.	TRBV18	CASSPLAGVSEKLFF	TGTGCCAGCTCACCACTTGCAGGGGTGAGTGAAAAACTGTTTTTT
TRBJ1-1	.	.	TRBV27	CASSLRGGTEAFF	TGTGCCAGCAGTTTAAGGGGTGGGACTGAAGCTTTCTTT
TRBJ2-5	.	.	TRBV13	CASSLRGGQETQYF	TGTGCCAGCAGCTTAAGAGGGGGCCAAGAGACCCAGTACTTC
TRBJ1-5	.	.	TRBV7-9	CASSVQGSNQPQHF	TGTGCCAGCAGCGTTCAGGGGAGCAATCAGCCCCAGCATTTT
TRBJ2-3	.	.	TRBV21-1	CASSPGEGPPLTDTQYF	TGTGCCAGCAGCCCCGGAGAGGGTCCTCCCCTAACAGATACGCAGTATTTT
TRBJ2-3	TRBD2	.	TRBV27	CASSPGTSGSSDTQYF	TGTGCCAGCAGTCCCGGGACTAGCGGGAGTTCGGATACGCAGTATTTT
TRBJ2-2	TRBD1	.	TRBV5-1	CASSLELGGNAGELFF	TGCGCCAGCAGCTTGGAATTAGGGGGCAACGCCGGGGAGCTGTTTTTT
TRBJ2-5	TRBD2	.	TRBV5-4	CASSPGLAEETQYF	TGTGCCAGCAGCCCCGGACTAGCGGAAGAGACCCAGTACTTC
TRBJ2-7	.	once	TRBV3-1/TRBV3-2	CASGGWGYEQYF	TGTGCCAGCGGGGGGTGGGGCTACGAGCAGTACTTC
TRBJ2-7	TRBD2	.	TRBV4-1	CASSLGTSGNYEQYF	TGCGCCAGCAGCCTTGGGACTAGCGGCAACTACGAGCAGTACTTC
TRBJ2-7	.	.	TRBV27	CASSFSPGLLSYEQYF	TGTGCCAGCAGTTTTAGTCCAGGTCTTCTGTCCTACGAGCAGTACTTC
TRBJ2-5	.	.	TRBV15	CATSRDLSGETQYF	TGTGCCACCAGCAGAGATCTAAGCGGGGAGACCCAGTACTTC
TRBJ2-6	.	few	TRBV10-2	CASRKGELGANVLTF	TGCGCCAGCCGAAAGGGGGAGCTGGGGGCCAACGTCCTGACTTTC
TRBJ1-2	.	.	TRBV3-1/TRBV3-2	CASSQGSGGYGYTF	TGTGCCAGCAGCCAAGGATCGGGGGGTTATGGCTACACCTTC
TRBJ1-1	.	.	TRBV7-3	CASSLTGDTEAFF	TGTGCCAGCAGCTTAACCGGGGACACTGAAGCTTTCTTT
TRBJ1-2	TRBD1	.	TRBV10-3	CAISERQGGGYTF	TGTGCCATCAGTGAAAGACAGGGAGGAGGCTACACCTTC
TRBJ2-5	.	.	TRBV11-3	CASSLVPPWGGETQYF	TGTGCCAGCAGCTTAGTCCCGCCCTGGGGCGGTGAGACCCAGTACTTC
TRBJ1-6	.	.	TRBV11-2	CASSLAGANSPLHF	TGTGCCAGCAGCTTAGCTGGGGCCAATTCACCCCTCCACTTT
TRBJ1-3	.	.	TRBV28	CASSLLKGSGNTIYF	TGTGCCAGCAGTTTATTGAAGGGGTCTGGAAACACCATATATTTT
TRBJ1-5	.	.	TRBV10-3	CATAPRDPADYSNQPQHF	TGTGCCACCGCGCCTAGAGATCCAGCCGATTATAGCAATCAGCCCCAGCATTTT
TRBJ2-1	TRBD1	.	TRBV19	CASSIGQGKHNEQFF	TGTGCCAGTAGTATCGGACAGGGGAAGCACAATGAGCAGTTCTTC
TRBJ1-1	.	.	TRBV6-5	CASSSLGDTEAFF	TGTGCCAGCAGCTCCTTAGGGGACACTGAAGCTTTCTTT
TRBJ2-4	TRBD1	.	TRBV2	CAISAPGGEEAKNIQYF	TGTGCCATCTCCGCTCCAGGGGGTGAGGAGGCCAAAAACATTCAGTACTTC
TRBJ2-2	.	.	TRBV6-2/TRBV6-3	CASSRPNTGELFF	TGTGCCAGCAGCCGTCCTAACACCGGGGAGCTGTTTTTT
TRBJ1-3	.	.	TRBV29-1	CSVGVTASTSGNTIYF	TGCAGCGTTGGGGTGACAGCCTCAACCTCTGGAAACACCATATATTTT
TRBJ1-2	.	.	TRBV2	CASTGTPYGYTF	TGTGCCAGCACAGGGACACCCTATGGCTACACCTTC
TRBJ2-1	TRBD2	few	TRBV4-1	CASSQEGLAGVLGEQFF	TGCGCCAGCAGCCAAGAGGGGCTAGCGGGAGTCCTAGGTGAGCAGTTCTTC
TRBJ2-1	.	.	TRBV2	CASSQSETRGQFF	TGTGCCAGCAGCCAATCGGAGACCCGGGGGCAGTTCTTC
TRBJ1-1	.	once	TRBV11-2	CASSLGHPNTEAFF	TGTGCCAGCAGCTTAGGACACCCGAACACTGAAGCTTTCTTT
TRBJ2-1	.	.	TRBV9	CASSVSTYSSNEQFF	TGTGCCAGCAGCGTCTCTACCTACTCTAGCAATGAGCAGTTCTTC
TRBJ1-2	TRBD1	.	TRBV10-1	CASSDSSDRDGTGYGYTF	TGCGCCAGCAGTGATTCAAGCGACAGGGACGGTACTGGCTATGGCTACACCTTC
TRBJ1-3	TRBD1	.	TRBV19	CASSGDSSGNTIYF	TGTGCCAGTAGTGGGGACAGCTCTGGAAACACCATATATTTT
TRBJ1-6	TRBD1	.	TRBV28	CASSQNSQGRVYNSPLHF	TGTGCCAGCAGTCAAAATTCACAGGGGCGAGTTTATAATTCACCCCTCCACTTT
TRBJ2-5	.	.	TRBV28	CASSFAQAQGETQYF	TGTGCCAGCAGTTTTGCCCAGGCGCAGGGGGAGACCCAGTACTTC